This TCR beta chain was profiled in a study of cytomegalovirus exposure and HLA in healthy donors. Findings and limits, study-wide: A prior analysis recorded that most TCR beta V segments were productive about 87% or about 30% of the time. Later analysis associated a missense DCLRE1C variant with TCR beta V- and J-gene trimming. Reports indicated that the classifier achieved high specificity and sensitivity in diagnosing cytomegalovirus status.

The study ran its PCR with 60 Vbeta and 13 Jbeta primers. Using immunoSEQ multiplex PCR, the repertoire was profiled, and TCRdb retains in-frame clones only, with some absent. The sample contains 90,000 to 110,000 clones, 78% of which appear only once. The table lists this clone with a count of one. Its antigen is still unknown. The CDR3 spans 14 residues. Trimming left V 1 base short and J 2 bases short, with 8 bases between. The germline V gene encodes CDR1 MGHRA and CDR2 YSYEKL. V gene TRBV4-1 combines with J gene TRBJ2-5; possibly TRBD1 for D (6 bases). The sample comprised PBMCs. This TCR derives from a man aged 30 to 45 in good health and CMV-seronegative. In DNA, the CDR3 is TGCGCCAGCAGCCAAGGACAGGATCAAGAGACCCAGTACTTC. It codes for CASSQGQDQETQYF.